This T cell receptor beta chain emerged from a study of CD8 T cells in ankylosing spondylitis. Whole-study findings and limits: Among TCR beta sequences, a motif of 7 to 9 highly homologous variants appeared characteristic of ankylosing spondylitis blood.

From germline, CDR1 is LGHNA and CDR2 YSLEER. CDR3 length: 16 residues. V was shortened by 0 bases and J by 7 bases, with 18 bases between the two germline ends. TCRdb recomputed calls from the 5' RACE reads with MiXCR, one row per CDR3 protein. The table lists more than 650,000 distinct CDR3 sequences, about an eighth of them singletons. A remark on this clonotype: Its cognate antigen is unknown.

V gene TRBV4-3 combines with J gene TRBJ1-2; D uncertain. The receptor comes from a male donor with ankylosing spondylitis. Sequencing was performed on blood, either unsorted or a sorted T cell fraction (not recorded which). DNA of the CDR3: TGCGCCAGCAGCCAAGATCATTCGACGGCCCCGGGTGGCTACACCTTC. Translated: CASSQDHSTAPGGYTF.